The clone carrying this T cell receptor beta chain was seen a few times. Amplification of TCR alpha and beta CDR3 regions from RNA used iRepertoire nested multiplex PCR. TCRdb redid the calling of the multiplex PCR reads with MiXCR, one entry per CDR3 protein. The table lists 300,000 to 450,000 distinct CDR3 sequences, approximately 42% of them singletons, with 9.5% to 15% in the top ten. This specimen belongs to a study of glioma-infiltrating T cells. CDR1 and CDR2 (germline): MNHEY, SVGAGI. With 6 bases clipped from V and 8 bases from J, the junction kept 12 bases outside the gene matches. The CDR3 extends over 14 amino acids.

The sequence was obtained from a human donor with low-grade glioma or glioblastoma, undergoing nonglioma brain surgery, or in good health (not recorded which). The V call is TRBV6-5, the J call TRBJ1-1; 7 positions agree with TRBD1. The sample consisted of glioma tissue, nonneoplastic brain tissue, or PBMCs (not recorded which). This CDR3 is CASSLVRTGREAFF. In DNA, the CDR3 is TGTGCCAGCAGCTTAGTCAGGACAGGCAGGGAAGCTTTCTTT.